These 8 T cell receptor beta chains share one sample of origin, sequenced in a study of neurological immune-mediated disorders. TCRdb independently ran MiXCR on the 5' RACE reads; one entry per CDR3 protein. Here the sample spans over 60,000 distinct CDR3 sequences, about 5.5% being singletons. Sequencing was performed on PBMCs. Receptors were obtained from a woman younger than 45 with multiple sclerosis.

In this sample, this clonotype turned up many times. This rearrangement joins TRBV12-3 or TRBV12-4 to TRBJ2-7; 8 bases align to TRBD1. The CDR3 runs 14 residues. After removal of 5 bases from V and 0 bases from J, the junction contained 3 bases not matched to a gene. The CDR3 DNA follows: TGTGCCAGCAGTGCGACAGGGGTCTCCTACGAGCAGTACGTC. Encoded protein: CASSATGVSYEQYV.

V is TRBV2 and J is TRBJ1-1; maybe TRBD1 (5 bases). CDR3 length equals 16 residues. Trimming removed 0 bases from V and 1 base from J, with 12 bases in between. Germline loops: CDR1 SNHLY, CDR2 FYNNEI. The CDR3 nucleotides read TGTGCCAGCAGTGAAGCCCCGTGGGGGGGGAACACTGAAGCTTTCTTT. Translating it yields CASSEAPWGGNTEAFF.

This clonotype was observed many times. V is TRBV5-1 and J is TRBJ2-5; 7 bases match TRBD1. CDR3 size: 14 residues. V shed 0 bases and J 5 bases; nucleotides not matched to a gene: 4. CDR1 SGHRS and CDR2 YFSETQ come from the germline V gene. The CDR3, as DNA: TGCGCCAGCAGCTTGGGACAGGGCCCGGAGACCCAGTACTTC. This sequence encodes CASSLGQGPETQYF.

This clonotype has at least ten counts. V is TRBV20-1 and J is TRBJ1-3, with D maybe TRBD1 (5 bases). The CDR3 has 13 residues. Deletions cut 4 bases from V and 1 base from J, with 8 bases between. Germline V CDR1 and CDR2: DFQATT, SNEGSKA (reference sequence). The DNA of the CDR3 is TGCAGTGCTATATCAGGGTCTGGAAACACCATATATTTT. Translated, it gives CSAISGSGNTIYF.

This chain uses TRBV11-3 with TRBJ2-4; D may be TRBD1 (5 bases). With 3 bases removed from V and 9 bases from J, the gap between germline ends came to 12 bases. The length of the CDR3 is 13 residues. Germline V gene data show CDR1 as SGHNT and CDR2 as YENEEA. CDR3 sequence reads: CASSFRLDSIQYF. The CDR3 region has the DNA TGTGCCAGCAGCTTTAGGCTAGACAGCATTCAGTACTTC.

This clonotype was picked up many times. The genes are TRBV5-1 and TRBJ2-3, with D perhaps given as TRBD1 or TRBD2 (5 bases each). V gave up 4 bases and J gave up 6 bases, with 9 bases separating them. Germline-derived CDR1 and CDR2 are SGHRS and YFSETQ. The CDR3 extends over 12 amino acids. The CDR3 coding sequence is TGCGCCAGCAGCGACGAGGGGGATACGCAGTATTTT. Amino acid sequence: CASSDEGDTQYF.

In this sample, this clonotype turned up many times. The J gene is TRBJ1-1, the V gene TRBV28, with 7 nucleotides matching TRBD1. This CDR3 has 14 residues. Per germline, CDR1 MDHEN and CDR2 SYDVKM. With 7 bases clipped from V and 3 bases from J, the junction kept 8 bases outside the gene matches. The CDR3 DNA reads as TGTGCCAGCATCAACAGGGGATGGTACACTGAAGCTTTCTTT. Residues: CASINRGWYTEAFF.

This clonotype was seen at least ten times. The chain uses TRBV5-1 and TRBJ2-7; tentatively, D is TRBD2 (5 bases). V lost 0 bases to trimming and J lost 6 bases, with 13 bases between them. Germline V gene data show CDR1 as SGHRS and CDR2 as YFSETQ. The CDR3 is 14 residues long. CDR3 coding DNA: TGCGCCAGCAGCTTGGATCTCGGGGTAGGCGAGCAGTACGTC. This translates into CASSLDLGVGEQYV.